This T cell receptor beta chain was found in a study of graft-versus-host responses after intestinal transplantation (dated by TCRdb to 2020 to 2022). Turning to the overall study: Multivisceral, liver-intestinal, or isolated intestinal transplants were received by the recipients. Rather than going through the commercial service, samples from a few later patients were sequenced in-house on an Illumina MiSeq and processed with MiXCR. Donor T cell macrochimerism was defined as a peak of at least 4% donor T cells among recipient peripheral blood mononuclear cells. The cohort enrolled some 23 intestinal transplant recipients including one retransplant, and 3 patients lacking pretransplant specimens were excluded. After intestinal transplantation, graft-versus-host and host-versus-graft alloreactive T cell clones were followed in the graft, circulation and bone marrow using bulk TCR-beta CDR3 sequencing. To identify alloreactive clones, pre-transplant mixed lymphocyte reaction products were sequenced and compared with unstimulated pre-transplant donor and recipient T cells. Anti-thymocyte globulin induction was given to all recipients, followed by maintenance tacrolimus and steroids for 2 to 3 years. Paper-wide results and their limitations: High GvH to HvG T cell clonal ratios were observed in the allografts of patients with donor T cell macrochimerism. Early after transplant, declines in HvG clones were associated with peak levels of circulating GvH clones. GvH clones were found in recipient bone marrow, and some of the GvH clones appeared earlier in ileal mucosa or blood, which is consistent with an intestinal mucosal origin. The relatively low number and heterogeneity of intestinal transplant patients limited the conclusions.

In regard to this clone: Its antigen has not been determined. No base qualities exist here, and no much larger clone lies one base off it.

Via the germline V gene, CDR1 is SGHVS and CDR2 FQNEAQ. Including cysteine and phenylalanine, the CDR3 has 15 amino acids. The kept DNA is CDR3 alone, 45 bases in frame from the first base. V loses 5 bases, J loses 11 bases, and the germline ends lie 24 bases apart. Libraries came from the immunoSEQ multiplex PCR assay. For most patients, genomic DNA was subjected to high-throughput TCR-beta CDR3 sequencing by Adaptive Biotechnologies. The original pipeline was this. TCR sequencing data were retrieved from Adaptive's ImmunoSEQ software for about 17 patients, whereas a few other patients were processed with MiXCR and VDJtools. CDR3 nucleotide sequences shared between donor and recipient were removed because their origin could not be assigned. To count as alloreactive, a clone needed at least 2-fold expansion over unstimulated cells and a minimum CFSE-low frequency of 0.002% (template counts) or 0.001% (read counts). A clone was considered mappable if detected in the sequenced pre-transplant spleen, lymph node, or MLR CFSE-low populations of the donor or recipient. Cumulative frequency of alloreactive clones was calculated as a percentage of all sequences weighted by copy number. Not all clones reach the TCRdb copy of this immuneACCESS table, which keeps in-frame sequences only. Checked studies attribute under half of the gap to unresolved V genes and leave the rest unexplained. V and J calls and clone size are copied from that table; D and trimming were computed from the DNA. The sample contains around 96,000 clones, roughly 90% of them found a single time. The ten largest clones take up 15% to 20% of the sample.

Blood samples were collected up to 4 times in the first month after transplant and then at least monthly when available. The chain employs TRBV7-8 and TRBJ2-5; the D gene is possibly TRBD1 or TRBD2, with 6 bases matching each. The source of this sequence is a human patient who received an intestinal transplant, so some T cells may come from the graft donor. The source was PBMCs, collected 450 to 480 days after intestinal transplant. CDR3 protein: CASSPVGMTGAEQYF. At the DNA level, the sequence is TGTGCCAGCAGCCCAGTTGGGATGACGGGGGCGGAGCAGTACTTC.